The next 8 T cell receptor beta chains were all read from a single sample in a study of blood T cell repertoires in COVID-19. The table came from immunoSEQ multiplex PCR; TCRdb's copy has only in-frame clones and leaves some out. Here the sample spans 81,000 or so clones, about 83% being singletons. Input material: peripheral blood. The receptors were gathered from a man in his fifties with active COVID-19.

The gene calls are TRBV7-3 and TRBJ2-3; 14 bases fit TRBD2. Germline lookup yields CDR1 SGHTA and CDR2 FQGTGA. After removal of 5 bases from V and 5 bases from J, the junction contained 15 bases not matched to a gene. The CDR3 contains 19 residues. CDR3 sequence reads: CASSANHPGLAGAGDTQYF. The CDR3 DNA is TGTGCCAGCAGCGCCAACCATCCGGGACTAGCGGGGGCAGGAGATACGCAGTATTTT. The variable domain in full, completed from reference TRBV7-3 and TRBJ2-3, reads GAGVSQTPSNKVTEKGKYVELRCDPISGHTALYWYRQSLGQGPEFLIYFQGTGAADDSGLPNDRFFAVRPEGSVSTLKIQRTERGDSAVYLCASSANHPGLAGAGDTQYFGPGTRLTVL.

J is TRBJ2-7 and V is TRBV7-2, with D tentatively TRBD2 (6 bases). In germline, CDR1 is SGHTA, CDR2 FQGNSA. The CDR3 covers 15 residues. V shed 5 bases and J shed 0 bases, with 14 bases lying between them. In nucleotides, the CDR3 is TGTGCCAGCAGCCCCGAACGGGGGAGCTCCTACGAGCAGTACTTC. Translating it yields CASSPERGSSYEQYF.

This chain joins TRBV7-2 and TRBJ2-3; TRBD2 is a possible D gene (5 bases). Germline CDR1 and CDR2: SGHTA and FQGNSA. The CDR3 covers 16 residues. The V end lost 2 bases, the J end lost 2 bases, and 14 bases lay between the germline ends. The CDR3 nucleotides are TGTGCCAGCAGCTTAACGACTACGACATCCACAGATACGCAGTATTTT. It specifies CASSLTTTTSTDTQYF. Together with reference TRBV7-2 and TRBJ2-3, the CDR3 gives the full variable domain: GAGVSQSPSNKVTEKGKDVELRCDPISGHTALYWYRQSLGQGLEFLIYFQGNSAPDKSGLPSDRFSAERTGGSVSTLTIQRTQQEDSAVYLCASSLTTTTSTDTQYFGPGTRLTVL.

This clone was seen only once. The V call is TRBV7-3, the J call TRBJ2-6, with D possibly TRBD1 on 6 matching bases. CDR1 is SGHTA, CDR2 FQGTGA, per germline. This CDR3 has 15 residues. With 5 bases removed from V and 2 bases from J, the gap between germline ends came to 10 bases. CDR3 coding DNA: TGTGCCAGCAGCCCAAGACAGGCTGGGGCCAACGTCCTGACTTTC. Its protein product is CASSPRQAGANVLTF.

The rearrangement links TRBV28 to TRBJ1-1, with D perhaps matching TRBD1 (6 bases). The CDR3 totals 14 residues. V dropped 3 bases and J dropped 3 bases, with 11 bases sitting between them. The V gene's germline CDR1 is MDHEN and CDR2 SYDVKM. CDR3 region: CASSLTGRDTEAFF. The CDR3 region has the DNA TGTGCCAGCAGTTTGACAGGAAGGGACACTGAAGCTTTCTTT.

This chain links TRBV12-3 or TRBV12-4 with TRBJ1-1; 12 bases align to TRBD1. Trimming cost V 3 bases and J 12 bases; bases outside gene matches: 2. The CDR3 contains 12 residues. The CDR3 loop is CASSFRDRGPFF. The DNA of the CDR3 is TGTGCCAGCAGTTTCCGGGACAGGGGGCCTTTCTTT.

The V and J genes are TRBV19 and TRBJ2-7, with a possible D match to TRBD1 (6 bases). The V end lost 3 bases, the J end lost 6 bases, and 12 bases lay between the germline ends. The CDR3 has 13 residues. Germline CDR1 reads LNHDA; CDR2 reads SQIVND (reference sequence). CDR3 amino acids: CASSIPRGGEQYF. As DNA, the CDR3 is TGTGCCAGTAGTATTCCCAGGGGTGGCGAGCAGTACTTC.

The gene calls are TRBV2 and TRBJ1-3, with TRBD1 as a possible D gene (5 bases). The V end lost 7 bases, the J end lost 4 bases, and 8 bases lay between the germline ends. Germline assignment: CDR1 SNHLY and CDR2 FYNNEI. The CDR3 is made up of 12 amino acids. This chain's CDR3 is CASIRVGNTIYF. DNA of the CDR3: TGTGCCAGCATCAGGGTAGGAAACACCATATATTTT.